Listed here are 21 T cell receptor beta chains from one sample, sequenced in a study of T cell repertoires in cytomegalovirus infection. TCRdb re-derived calls from the reads in MiXCR, one entry per CDR3 protein. This table holds 200,000 to 300,000 distinct CDR3 sequences, 9% to 15% found once. The sequenced sample consisted of PBMCs. These receptors originate from a human donor in good health (CMV status not recorded). Some clones in this sample may be carry-over from other donors' samples.

This clonotype was observed at least ten times. The V call is TRBV7-9, the J call TRBJ2-1; 7 bases align to TRBD2. Per germline, CDR1 SEHNR and CDR2 FQNEAQ (reference sequence). The ends lost 5 bases at V and 4 bases at J; junction bases unmatched: 5. This CDR3 is 14 amino acids long. CDR3 residues: CASSAGDPYNEQFF. The CDR3 DNA is TGTGCCAGCAGCGCGGGGGACCCTTACAATGAGCAGTTCTTC.

This clonotype was detected ten times or more. The V gene is TRBV20-1, the J gene TRBJ2-2; a weak D match, TRBD1 (5 bases). Trimming cost V 6 bases and J 0 bases, with 17 bases left between them. The CDR3 runs to 16 residues. Germline CDR1 reads DFQATT; CDR2 reads SNEGSKA (reference sequence). CDR3 coding DNA: TGCAGTGCCCACGGTCCGGCCAGGGCGAACACCGGGGAGCTGTTTTTT. This gives the protein CSAHGPARANTGELFF.

In this sample, this clonotype turned up many times. The V and J genes are TRBV7-2 and TRBJ2-2, with 13 bases aligning to TRBD2. CDR3 length: 17 residues. In germline, CDR1 is SGHTA, CDR2 FQGNSA. J gave up 4 bases and V 5 bases, and 7 bases lay outside the gene matches. CDR3 DNA: TGTGCCAGCAGCCCAAGGACTAGCGGGAGTGGCACCGGGGAGCTGTTTTTT. Residues: CASSPRTSGSGTGELFF.

This rearrangement joins TRBV28 to TRBJ1-5, with no clear D. Germline CDR1 reads MDHEN; CDR2 reads SYDVKM. This CDR3 has 12 amino acids. V shed 9 bases and J shed 3 bases, with 9 bases lying between them. CDR3 amino acids: CASSVTNQPQHF. The CDR3 DNA is TGTGCCAGTTCCGTCACCAATCAGCCCCAGCATTTT. The variable domain in full, completed from reference TRBV28 and TRBJ1-5, reads DVKVTQSSRYLVKRTGEKVFLECVQDMDHENMFWYRQDPGLGLRLIYFSYDVKMKEKGDIPEGYSVSREKKERFSLILESASTNQTSMYLCASSVTNQPQHFGDGTRLSIL.

The genes are TRBV27 and TRBJ2-7, with 7 bases lining up with TRBD2. There are 15 residues in the CDR3. Germline CDR1 and CDR2: MNHEY and SMNVEV (reference sequence). V lost 4 bases to trimming and J lost 3 bases; unmatched junction nucleotides: 9. This CDR3 reads CASSWSGGGDYEQYF. The DNA for the CDR3 is TGTGCCAGCAGTTGGTCCGGGGGAGGGGACTACGAGCAGTACTTC.

The CDR3 DNA follows: TGTGCCAGTTACGTTGGTCGGACAGGGAGCATGAACACTGAAGCTTTCTTT. Protein sequence: CASYVGRTGSMNTEAFF. This sequence joins TRBV6-5 and TRBJ1-1; 8 bases are a match to TRBD1. In germline, CDR1 is MNHEY, CDR2 SVGAGI. V lost 9 bases, J lost 0 bases, and 15 bases stayed unmatched. CDR3 size: 17 residues.

This clonotype was detected many times. The gene calls are TRBV6-1 and TRBJ2-1, with 14 bases lining up with TRBD2. CDR1 and CDR2 from the germline V gene are MNHNS and SASEGT. This CDR3 spans 16 amino acids. With V trimmed by 4 bases and J by 7 bases, 6 bases remained unmatched. CDR3 nucleotide sequence: TGTGCCAGCAGTGCCCAGACTAGCGGGAGGGAAAATGAGCAGTTCTTC. This translates into CASSAQTSGRENEQFF.

This clonotype came up a few times. The rearrangement links TRBV5-5 to TRBJ2-2; 7 bases are shared with TRBD2. The J segment lost 2 bases and the V segment lost 4 bases, leaving 5 bases of the junction unmatched. Germline CDR1 reads SGHKS; CDR2 reads YYEKEE (reference sequence). The CDR3 is 15 amino acids. CDR3: CASSGTTSNTGELFF. Here the CDR3 DNA reads TGTGCCAGCAGCGGGACTACTAGTAACACCGGGGAGCTGTTTTTT.

The table lists this clonotype with many counts. The rearrangement uses TRBV7-6 and TRBJ2-1; unclear D gene. Germline V lookup: CDR1 SGHVS, CDR2 FNYEAQ. V gave up 4 bases and J gave up 6 bases, with 16 bases separating them. The CDR3 runs 15 residues. Here the CDR3 reads CASSSTARAGNEQFF. The DNA of the CDR3 is TGTGCCAGCAGCTCCACGGCCCGGGCCGGCAATGAGCAGTTCTTC.

CDR3: CASSSTDPYEQYF. The CDR3 nucleotides are TGTGCCAGCAGTTCGACCGACCCCTACGAGCAGTACTTC. This chain connects TRBV12-3 or TRBV12-4 to TRBJ2-7, with D unclear. The CDR3 covers 13 residues. V lost 4 bases, J lost 2 bases, and 9 bases lay in between.

At least ten counts were recorded for this clonotype. The chain is built from TRBV2 and TRBJ1-1; D gene ambiguous. Germline-derived CDR1 and CDR2 are SNHLY and FYNNEI. The CDR3 contains 13 residues. The germline V and J ends were trimmed by 5 bases and 0 bases, with 7 bases remaining between them. The CDR3 DNA sequence: TGTGCCAGCAGTAGAACATTGAACACTGAAGCTTTCTTT. Translated: CASSRTLNTEAFF.

The chain combines TRBV7-8 with TRBJ1-5; TRBD1 agrees at 8 bases. Germline CDR1 reads SGHVS; CDR2 reads FQNEAQ. The CDR3 runs 14 residues. Trimming at V came to 4 bases and at J to 7 bases, leaving 6 bases not matched to a gene. For the CDR3, the DNA is TGTGCCAGCAGCTCTACAGGGGGTAGACAGCCCCAGCATTTT. It yields the protein CASSSTGGRQPQHF.

The table lists this clonotype with many counts. The chain employs TRBV7-2 and TRBJ2-7; D is ambiguous. V was trimmed by 2 bases and J by 2 bases, leaving 10 bases between them. The germline gives CDR1 SGHTA, CDR2 FQGNSA. The CDR3 sequence is 14 residues long. The CDR3 sequence is CASSLTNGAYEQYF. For the CDR3, the DNA is TGTGCCAGCAGCTTAACGAACGGAGCCTACGAGCAGTACTTC.

The V and J genes are TRBV5-1 and TRBJ1-1; D uncertain. Trimming took 4 bases from V and 0 from J, leaving 13 bases between them. This CDR3 is 15 amino acids long. Germline values: CDR1 SGHRS, CDR2 YFSETQ. The CDR3 DNA reads as TGCGCCAGCAGCCTACACTCAGTCATGAACACTGAAGCTTTCTTT. Amino acids: CASSLHSVMNTEAFF.

The genes are TRBV18 and TRBJ2-7; 9 nucleotides line up with TRBD1. CDR1 is KGHSH, CDR2 LQKENI, per germline. V dropped 3 bases and J dropped 5; count of bases not matched to a gene: 8. The CDR3 sequence is 15 residues long. The CDR3 region is CASSPRDRVRDEQYF. The CDR3 region has the DNA TGTGCCAGCTCACCGAGGGACAGGGTACGCGACGAGCAGTACTTC.

The sample holds a few counts of this clonotype. The gene calls are TRBV19 and TRBJ2-1, with no clear D. Germline CDR1 is LNHDA and CDR2 is SQIVND (reference sequence). The CDR3 is made up of 14 amino acids. V was trimmed by 3 bases and J by 9 bases, leaving 15 bases between them. The CDR3, as DNA: TGTGCCAGTAGTATTTCCCCGCAGCAACCTGAGCAGTTCTTC. It yields the protein CASSISPQQPEQFF.

This clonotype was observed a few times. The CDR3 DNA follows: TGTGCCAGCAGTTATTCCCTAAACACCGGGGAGCTGTTTTTT. Translation gives CASSYSLNTGELFF. The V call is TRBV6-2 or TRBV6-3, the J call TRBJ2-2; D not certain. CDR1 is MNHEY, CDR2 SVGEGT, per germline. Trimming stripped 3 bases from V and 2 bases from J, with 7 bases between. This CDR3 has 14 amino acids.

This clonotype has only a few counts. The V and J genes are TRBV7-6 and TRBJ2-2, with a weak D call TRBD2 (5 bases). Trimming pared 3 bases from V and 6 bases from J, leaving 8 bases between. The CDR3 covers 13 residues. Looked up from germline, CDR1 is SGHVS and CDR2 is FNYEAQ. The CDR3 loop is CASSFGLSGELFF. The CDR3 DNA reads TGTGCCAGCAGCTTCGGACTCTCCGGGGAGCTGTTTTTT.

The chain recombines TRBV28 with TRBJ2-7, with a possible D match to TRBD2 (5 bases). V dropped 5 bases and J dropped 0 bases, with 11 bases sitting between them. This CDR3 comprises 14 residues. Per the germline V gene, CDR1 is MDHEN and CDR2 is SYDVKM. CDR3 bases: TGTGCCAGCAGTATGGTGGGGAGCTCCTACGAGCAGTACTTC. Translation gives CASSMVGSSYEQYF.

This clonotype was counted at least ten times. V and J are TRBV28 and TRBJ2-7, with TRBD2 identical over 11 bases. Germline V gives CDR1 MDHEN, CDR2 SYDVKM. V shed 7 bases and J 0 bases; nucleotides not matched to a gene: 5. This CDR3 spans 15 amino acids. CDR3 in amino acids: CASTRTSGFSYEQYF. The CDR3 coding sequence is TGTGCCAGCACCCGGACTAGCGGGTTCTCCTACGAGCAGTACTTC.

This clonotype was picked up many times. This chain links TRBV4-2 with TRBJ2-7; D possibly corresponds to TRBD2 (6 bases). Between the trimmed V and J ends, which lost 4 bases and 0 bases, there was a span of 16 bases. The CDR3 extends over 16 amino acids. CDR1 is LGHNA, CDR2 YNFKEQ, per germline. CDR3: CASSPPGGESSYEQYF. DNA for the CDR3: TGTGCCAGCAGCCCCCCAGGAGGGGAGAGCTCCTACGAGCAGTACTTC.